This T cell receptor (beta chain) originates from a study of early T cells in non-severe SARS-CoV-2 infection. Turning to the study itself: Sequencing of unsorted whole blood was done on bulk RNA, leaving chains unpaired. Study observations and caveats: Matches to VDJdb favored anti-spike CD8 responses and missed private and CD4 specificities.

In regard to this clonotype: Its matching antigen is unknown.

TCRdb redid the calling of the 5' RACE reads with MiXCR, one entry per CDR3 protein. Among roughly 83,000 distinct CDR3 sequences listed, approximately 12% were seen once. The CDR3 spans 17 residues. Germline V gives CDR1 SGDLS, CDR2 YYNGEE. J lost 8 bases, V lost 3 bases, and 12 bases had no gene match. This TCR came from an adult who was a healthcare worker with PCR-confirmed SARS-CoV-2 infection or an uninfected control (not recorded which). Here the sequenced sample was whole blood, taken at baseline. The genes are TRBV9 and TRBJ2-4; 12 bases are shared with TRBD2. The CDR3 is CASSESLAGGRGDIQYF. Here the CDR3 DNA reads TGTGCCAGCAGCGAGTCTCTAGCGGGAGGGCGGGGTGACATTCAGTACTTC.